These T cell receptor beta chains were read from a single sample in a study of blood T cell repertoires in COVID-19. Data came from immunoSEQ multiplex PCR; TCRdb stores just in-frame clones and leaves some out. This table has some 300,000 clones, 65% to 90% appearing once. Sequences were obtained from peripheral blood. Every receptor here comes from a woman between 70 and 85 years old with COVID-19, enrolled during active disease. CDR3s include the opening cysteine and the closing phenylalanine or tryptophan.

TRBJ1-1,TRBV5-1,CASSLDGAMNTEAFF
TRBJ1-2,TRBV24-1,CATSDRGDRGYGYTF
TRBJ1-2,TRBV5-1,CASSLGTDYGYTF
TRBJ2-7,TRBV13,CASSLGAAYEQYF
TRBJ1-2,TRBV18,CASSPLGHVNYGYTF
TRBJ2-7,TRBV29-1,CSVGEGTPYEQYF
TRBJ2-5,TRBV6-5,CASSLDREDTQYF
TRBJ2-1,TRBV27,CASSLYTGVRREQFF
TRBJ2-5,TRBV6-4,CASSARAGGQETQYF
TRBJ1-1,TRBV19,CASSRLDREAFF
TRBJ2-3,TRBV2,CARHSGLAGTTDTQYF
TRBJ1-2,TRBV5-6,CASSWGTGDGYTF
TRBJ1-6,TRBV18,CASSAGQGGNSPLHF
TRBJ1-1,TRBV27,CASSLGWGDTEAFF
TRBJ2-2,TRBV9,CASSGRLAGGLNTGELFF
TRBJ1-5,TRBV4-1,CASSQDLRQPQHF
TRBJ1-5,TRBV4-1,CASSQDINQPQHF
TRBJ1-1,TRBV19,CASNEVGAGAFF
TRBJ1-1,TRBV2,CASRGVDRANEAFF
TRBJ1-6,TRBV6-5,CASSYVAGASPLHF
TRBJ1-2,TRBV7-9,CASSLALTGNYGYTF
TRBJ2-2,TRBV29-1,CSGRGQQNTGELFF
TRBJ2-3,TRBV10-2,CASSEGAVSNTQYF
TRBJ1-5,TRBV30,CAWARGAINQPQHF
TRBJ1-2,TRBV24-1,CATSLDGDGYTF
TRBJ1-5,TRBV19,CASRLGQHQPQHF
TRBJ2-1,TRBV5-4,CASSLAQNYNEQFF
TRBJ2-2,TRBV2,CASSQGNANTGELFF
TRBJ1-5,TRBV19,CASIQRRGQPQHF